This is a list of T cell receptor beta chains from one sample in a study of T-cell reconstitution after alpha-beta-depleted transplantation in children. Using its own MiXCR run on the PCR reads, TCRdb lists one record per CDR3 protein. Found here are 200,000 to 300,000 distinct CDR3 sequences, around 25% of them singletons; the top ten hold about 2.6%. Specimen: PBMCs, collected before TCRalphabeta/CD19-depleted stem cell transplant. The receptors here all came from a girl aged 2-10 years with Fanconi anemia, due to receive a stem cell transplant. Both conserved end residues are part of each CDR3. The order of the fields is clone size, V gene, D gene, J gene, CDR3 DNA, CDR3 protein. D genes are given only for firm matches. Clone size, where shown, is once, few, many, or a class for clones that have expanded.

few	TRBV5-1	.	TRBJ2-7	TGCGCCAGCAGCTTGGGAGGTGGGGGAGCCGCTCAGTACTTC	CASSLGGGGAAQYF
many	TRBV29-1	.	TRBJ1-1	TGCAGCGTTGCCGGGTCCGAGAACACTGAAGCTTTCTTT	CSVAGSENTEAFF
many	TRBV29-1	TRBD1	TRBJ2-2	TGCAGCGTCGAGCGACAGGGTGGAATCCCCGGGGAGCTGTTTTTT	CSVERQGGIPGELFF
many	TRBV9	TRBD2	TRBJ2-3	TGTGCCAGCAGCTCTAGCGGATTAACAGATACGCAGTATTTT	CASSSSGLTDTQYF
many	TRBV29-1	.	TRBJ2-7	TGCAGCGGTGTCCTCGGGCTCGGAGGAGAGCAGTACTTC	CSGVLGLGGEQYF
.	TRBV28	TRBD2	TRBJ2-7	TGTGCCAGCAGACGCACGCCTAGCGGCACCTACGAGCAGTACTTC	CASRRTPSGTYEQYF
many	TRBV3-1	.	TRBJ2-5	TGTGCCAGCAGCCAAGTCGGCGGCAGGGGGGAAGAGACCCAGTACTTC	CASSQVGGRGEETQYF
.	TRBV20-1	.	TRBJ2-1	TGCAGTGCTCGCCCACCGTCTAGGTCCAATGAGCAGTTCTTC	CSARPPSRSNEQFF
.	TRBV20-1	TRBD1	TRBJ2-7	TGCAGTGCTAGGAACAGGGGTACCTACGAGCAGTACTTC	CSARNRGTYEQYF
many	TRBV29-1	TRBD1	TRBJ2-7	TGCAGCGTTGAAGGGACAGGGCTCTACGAGCAGTACTTC	CSVEGTGLYEQYF
many	TRBV7-3	TRBD2	TRBJ2-1	TGTGCCAGCAGCCCTACTAGCGGTAATGAGCAGTTCTTC	CASSPTSGNEQFF
few	TRBV20-1	TRBD1	TRBJ2-7	TGCAGTGCTAGAGGCCGGACAGGGCAGGCCTACGAGCAGTACTTC	CSARGRTGQAYEQYF
few	TRBV29-1	TRBD1	TRBJ1-2	TGCAGCGTTGAACGGGGACAGGGGAGAAACTATGGCTACACCTTC	CSVERGQGRNYGYTF
many	TRBV5-1	.	TRBJ2-3	TGCGCCAGCAGCTTGGACATTGCCACAGATACGCAGTATTTT	CASSLDIATDTQYF
.	TRBV6-2/TRBV6-3	.	TRBJ1-1	TGTGCCAGCAGTGATATTTTGTTGCACACTGAAGCTTTCTTT	CASSDILLHTEAFF
.	TRBV20-1	.	TRBJ2-1	TGCAGTGCTAGAGACGACAGGAGACTATACAATGAGCAGTTCTTC	CSARDDRRLYNEQFF
few	TRBV20-1	TRBD1	TRBJ1-2	TGCAGCGCTAGACCGCAGGGGGGCTATGGCTACACCTTC	CSARPQGGYGYTF
.	TRBV20-1	.	TRBJ2-5	TGCAGTGCTAGATCCAACCAGGGGAACCAAGAGACCCAGTACTTC	CSARSNQGNQETQYF
many	TRBV20-1	TRBD2	TRBJ2-1	TGCAGTGCTAGAGCCCAGGTCGGGCGGGGGTACAATGAGCAGTTCTTC	CSARAQVGRGYNEQFF
.	TRBV13	TRBD2	TRBJ2-7	TGTGCCAGCAGCAGCCCGGCGGGAGGGCCCTACGAGCAGTACTTC	CASSSPAGGPYEQYF
few	TRBV13	TRBD2	TRBJ2-1	TGTGCCAGCAGCTCCGGGGCACTCGGGACTAGCAACGGCAATGAGCAGTTCTTC	CASSSGALGTSNGNEQFF
many	TRBV29-1	.	TRBJ2-1	TGCAGCGTGCTGACTAGACCAAAGCAGTTCTTC	CSVLTRPKQFF
.	TRBV20-1	TRBD2	TRBJ2-3	TGCAGTGCTCAGCGGGAGATTCGAGATACGCAGTATTTT	CSAQREIRDTQYF
.	TRBV2	TRBD2	TRBJ2-3	TGTGCCAGCTCGAGGACTAGCGGCCCCCGAGGAGATACGCAGTATTTT	CASSRTSGPRGDTQYF
.	TRBV29-1	.	TRBJ2-7	TGCAGCTTCAGACAGGCCGGGGCTTACGAGCAGTACTTC	CSFRQAGAYEQYF
.	TRBV20-1	TRBD1	TRBJ2-7	TGCAGTGCAGCCGGGACAGGCCCTACCTACGAGCAGTACTTC	CSAAGTGPTYEQYF
.	TRBV20-1	TRBD1	TRBJ2-7	TGCAGTGCAAAAACAGGGGTCGAGCAGTACTTC	CSAKTGVEQYF
many	TRBV20-1	.	TRBJ2-3	TGCAGTGCTAAGCTCCGGGGGACGACAGATACGCAGTATTTT	CSAKLRGTTDTQYF
many	TRBV29-1	.	TRBJ1-1	TGCAGCGTTTTGACAGACCCGAGCGCTTTCTTT	CSVLTDPSAFF
few	TRBV4-2	.	TRBJ2-7	TGTGCCAGCAGCCAAGCGCCCGGGGACGCCTCCTACGAGCAGTACTTC	CASSQAPGDASYEQYF
.	TRBV20-1	TRBD2	TRBJ2-7	TGCAGTGCTAGAACCGCTGGGACTAGCGGCCTCTACGAGCAGTACTTC	CSARTAGTSGLYEQYF
.	TRBV29-1	.	TRBJ2-2	TGCAGCGTTTCTTCACACACGAACACCGGGGAGCTGTTTTTT	CSVSSHTNTGELFF
many	TRBV12-3/TRBV12-4	.	TRBJ1-1	TGTGCCAGCACCCCTAGTGGGAAATACACTGAAGCTTTCTTT	CASTPSGKYTEAFF
.	TRBV20-1	.	TRBJ2-1	TGCAGTGCTAGGATAAGGGGCCAACACCCCGATGAGCAGTTCTTC	CSARIRGQHPDEQFF
many	TRBV29-1	TRBD1	TRBJ2-6	TGCAGCGTTGAAGATACCCCCGGACAGGGTACACTCTCTGGGGCCAACGTCCTGACTTTC	CSVEDTPGQGTLSGANVLTF
.	TRBV20-1	TRBD2	TRBJ2-7	TGCAGTGCTAGAGATCTCAGAGCGGGAATCGAGCAGTACTTC	CSARDLRAGIEQYF
.	TRBV4-1	.	TRBJ2-3	TGCGCCAGCAGCCAGATCAACACAGATACGCAGTATTTT	CASSQINTDTQYF
few	TRBV28	.	TRBJ2-7	TGTGCCAGCAGTTTATTCGCCTACGAGCAGTACTTC	CASSLFAYEQYF
many	TRBV30	.	TRBJ2-3	TGTGCCTGGAGGGACACCAGTTTTGGTGCGCAGTATTTT	CAWRDTSFGAQYF
.	TRBV29-1	.	TRBJ2-1	TGCAGCGTTGACCCAAACAGGAGGGGGGAGCAGTTCTTC	CSVDPNRRGEQFF
many	TRBV29-1	.	TRBJ1-2	TGCAGCGCCAAGGTGGGACGACTGTTCTACACCTTC	CSAKVGRLFYTF
few	TRBV20-1	TRBD2	TRBJ2-7	TGCTGTGCTAGAGATCCTTCCGGGACTAGCGATTACGAGCAGTACTTC	CCARDPSGTSDYEQYF
few	TRBV29-1	.	TRBJ1-3	TGCAGCGTTGCATTAAGCGCTGGAAACACCATATATTTT	CSVALSAGNTIYF
many	TRBV29-1	TRBD1	TRBJ2-1	TGCAGCGTTACGGACAGGGAAACATCCTACAATGAGCAGTTCTTC	CSVTDRETSYNEQFF
few	TRBV20-1	.	TRBJ2-1	TGCAGTGCTAGTAACATCCAATCCTACAATGAGCAGTTCTTC	CSASNIQSYNEQFF
.	TRBV11-2	.	TRBJ2-7	TGTGCCAGCAGCTTATGTGGACTACCCTACGAGCAGTACTTC	CASSLCGLPYEQYF
.	TRBV12-3/TRBV12-4	.	TRBJ1-5	TGTGCCAGCAGCTCCGGGACAAGTAATCAGCCCCAGCATTTT	CASSSGTSNQPQHF
few	TRBV7-2	.	TRBJ2-7	TGTGCCAGCAGCTTAGTGAGATCGCTTTCCGAGCAGTACTTC	CASSLVRSLSEQYF